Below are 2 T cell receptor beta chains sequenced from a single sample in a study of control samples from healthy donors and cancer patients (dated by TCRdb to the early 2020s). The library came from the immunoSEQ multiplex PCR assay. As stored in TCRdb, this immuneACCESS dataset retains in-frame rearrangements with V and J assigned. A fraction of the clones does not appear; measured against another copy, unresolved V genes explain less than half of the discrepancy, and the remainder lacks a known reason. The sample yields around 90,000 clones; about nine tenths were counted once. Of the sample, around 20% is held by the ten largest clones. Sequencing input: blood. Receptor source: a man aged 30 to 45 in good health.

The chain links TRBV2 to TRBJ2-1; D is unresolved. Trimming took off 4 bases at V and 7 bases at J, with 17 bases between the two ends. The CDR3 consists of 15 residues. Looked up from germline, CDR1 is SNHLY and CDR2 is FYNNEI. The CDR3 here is CASSAPGKVRNEQFF. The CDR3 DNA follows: TGTGCCAGCAGTGCCCCTGGAAAGGTTCGAAATGAGCAGTTCTTC.

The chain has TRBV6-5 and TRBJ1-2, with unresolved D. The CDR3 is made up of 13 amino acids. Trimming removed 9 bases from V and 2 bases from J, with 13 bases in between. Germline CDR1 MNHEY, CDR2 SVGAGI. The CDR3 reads CASGFFPNYGYTF. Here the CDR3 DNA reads TGTGCCAGTGGGTTTTTCCCAAACTATGGCTACACCTTC.